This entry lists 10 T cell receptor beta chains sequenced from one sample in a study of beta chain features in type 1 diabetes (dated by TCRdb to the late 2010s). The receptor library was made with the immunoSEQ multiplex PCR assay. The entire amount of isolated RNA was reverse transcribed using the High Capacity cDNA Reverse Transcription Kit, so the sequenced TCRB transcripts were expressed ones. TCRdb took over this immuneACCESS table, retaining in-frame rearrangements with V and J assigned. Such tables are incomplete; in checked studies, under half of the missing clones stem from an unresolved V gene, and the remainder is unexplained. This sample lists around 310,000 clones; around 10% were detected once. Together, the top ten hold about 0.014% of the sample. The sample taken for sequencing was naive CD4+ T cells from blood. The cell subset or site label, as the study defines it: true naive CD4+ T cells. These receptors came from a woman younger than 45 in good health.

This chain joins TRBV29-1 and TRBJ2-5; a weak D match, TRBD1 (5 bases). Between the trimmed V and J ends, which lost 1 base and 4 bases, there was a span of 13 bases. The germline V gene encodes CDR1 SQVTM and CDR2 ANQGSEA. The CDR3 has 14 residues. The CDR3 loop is CSVEGGALGETQYF. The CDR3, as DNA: TGCAGCGTTGAAGGTGGGGCCCTGGGAGAGACCCAGTACTTC.

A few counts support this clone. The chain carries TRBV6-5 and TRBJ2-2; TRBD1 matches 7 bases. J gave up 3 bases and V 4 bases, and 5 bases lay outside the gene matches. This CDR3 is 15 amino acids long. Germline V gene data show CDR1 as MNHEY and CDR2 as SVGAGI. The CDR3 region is CASSFRTGDTGELFF. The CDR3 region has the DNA TGTGCCAGCAGTTTCAGGACAGGAGACACCGGGGAGCTGTTTTTT.

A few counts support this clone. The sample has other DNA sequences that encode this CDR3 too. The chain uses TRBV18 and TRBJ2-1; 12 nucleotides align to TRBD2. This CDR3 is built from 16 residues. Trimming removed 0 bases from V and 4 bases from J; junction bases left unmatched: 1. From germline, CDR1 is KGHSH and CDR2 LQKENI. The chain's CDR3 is CASSPPGTSGYNEQFF. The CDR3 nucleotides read TGTGCCAGCTCACCACCCGGGACTAGCGGGTACAATGAGCAGTTCTTC.

CDR3 DNA sequence: TGTGCCAGCAGAGATTTCACCCTACAGGGGAACGGGGGCTACACCTTC. Amino acids: CASRDFTLQGNGGYTF. This chain links TRBV7-9 with TRBJ1-2; 7 nucleotides match TRBD1. This CDR3 is built from 16 residues. The ends lost 6 bases at V and 8 bases at J; junction bases unmatched: 18. Germline CDR1 reads SEHNR; CDR2 reads FQNEAQ (reference sequence).

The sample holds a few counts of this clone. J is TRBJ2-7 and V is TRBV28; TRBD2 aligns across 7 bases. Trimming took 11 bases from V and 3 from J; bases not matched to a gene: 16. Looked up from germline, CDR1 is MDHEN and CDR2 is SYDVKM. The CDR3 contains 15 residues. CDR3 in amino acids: CALGSAGEGNYEQYF. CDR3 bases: TGTGCCCTCGGTTCGGCGGGGGAGGGAAACTACGAGCAGTACTTC.

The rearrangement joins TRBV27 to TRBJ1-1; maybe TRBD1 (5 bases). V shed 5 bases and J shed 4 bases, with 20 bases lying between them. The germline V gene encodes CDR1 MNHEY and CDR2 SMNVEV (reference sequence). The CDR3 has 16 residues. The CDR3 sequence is CASSPGHGYRSTEAFF. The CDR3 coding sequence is TGTGCCAGCAGTCCCGGACACGGGTATCGGAGCACTGAAGCTTTCTTT.

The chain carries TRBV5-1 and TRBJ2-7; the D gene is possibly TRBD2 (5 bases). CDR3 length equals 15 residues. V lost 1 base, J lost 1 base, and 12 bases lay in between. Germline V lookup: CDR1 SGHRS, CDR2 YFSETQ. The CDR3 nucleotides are TGCGCCAGCAGCTTGTTTCCCAGGACTTCCTACGAGCAGTACTTC. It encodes CASSLFPRTSYEQYF.

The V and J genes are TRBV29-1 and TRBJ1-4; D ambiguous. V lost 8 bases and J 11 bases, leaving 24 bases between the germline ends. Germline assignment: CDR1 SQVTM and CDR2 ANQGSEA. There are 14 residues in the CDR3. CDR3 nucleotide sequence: TGCAGCACTGATTCTTACCTTCTAATTCCTAAACTGTTTTTT. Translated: CSTDSYLLIPKLFF. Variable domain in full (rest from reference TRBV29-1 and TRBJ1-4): SAVISQKPSRDICQRGTSLTIQCQVDSQVTMMFWYRQQPGQSLTLIATANQGSEATYESGFVIDKFPISRPNLTFSTLTVSNMSPEDSSIYLCSTDSYLLIPKLFFGSGTQLSVL.

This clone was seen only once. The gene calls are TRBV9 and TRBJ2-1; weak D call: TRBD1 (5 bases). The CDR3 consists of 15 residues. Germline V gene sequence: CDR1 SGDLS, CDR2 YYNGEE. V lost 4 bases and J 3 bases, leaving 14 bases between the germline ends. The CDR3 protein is CASSRGETLYNEQFF. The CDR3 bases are TGTGCCAGCAGCAGGGGCGAGACACTCTACAATGAGCAGTTCTTC.

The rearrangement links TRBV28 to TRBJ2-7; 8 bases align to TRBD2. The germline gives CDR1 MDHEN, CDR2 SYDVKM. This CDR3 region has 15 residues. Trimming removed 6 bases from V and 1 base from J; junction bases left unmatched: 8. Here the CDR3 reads CASRPSGSGSYEQYF. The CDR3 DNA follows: TGTGCCAGCAGACCGAGCGGGAGCGGTTCCTACGAGCAGTACTTC.